A single sample is the source of the 2 T cell receptor beta chains below, sequenced in a study of regulatory T cells in long-lasting Graves disease. Arm-PCR with iRepertoire HTBI primers amplified the CDR3 regions for these TCR beta libraries. TCRdb re-analysed the multiplex PCR reads in MiXCR, keeping a single row per CDR3 protein. The sample has around 500,000 distinct CDR3 sequences; less than 15% are singletons. Time point denoted: newly diagnosed GD, antithyroid drugs for less than 3 months. Construction of the TCR library relied on RNA isolated from PBMCs. The same specimen was also included in a second study, on T cells in Graves' hyperthyroidism and ophthalmopathy.

The specimen comprised peripheral blood mononuclear cells (PBMCs), sampled at new diagnosis, from a patient treated with antithyroid drugs. Receptors originate from a man aged 25-45 years with Graves disease.

The rearrangement uses TRBV19 and TRBJ2-3; the D gene is possibly TRBD2 (5 bases). V was shortened by 6 bases and J by 4 bases, with 17 bases between the two germline ends. CDR1 and CDR2 from the germline V gene are LNHDA and SQIVND (reference sequence). The CDR3 extends over 15 amino acids. The CDR3 sequence: CASSGTTADSDTQYF. In DNA form, the CDR3 reads TGTGCCAGTAGCGGCACTACGGCGGACTCAGATACGCAGTATTTT.

In its sample, this clonotype was seen many times. The chain carries TRBV5-6 and TRBJ2-1; 7 nucleotides align to TRBD1. Trimming removed 1 base from V and 10 bases from J; junction bases left unmatched: 8. The length of the CDR3 is 14 residues. Germline CDR1 and CDR2: SGHDT and YYEEEE. CDR3 nucleotide sequence: TGTGCCAGCAGCTTGTTACAGGGGAGAGGGGAGCAGTTCTTC. It is translated as CASSLLQGRGEQFF.